Listed here are 31 T cell receptor beta chains from one sample, sequenced in a study of blood T cell repertoires in COVID-19. This table comes from immunoSEQ multiplex PCR, and its TCRdb copy is limited to in-frame clones, with some not included. Of around 50,000 clones in the sample, around 80% were seen once. Specimen: peripheral blood. Receptors were obtained from a human donor in a cohort sampled during active COVID-19.

This sequence joins TRBV7-8 and TRBJ2-1; 14 nucleotides align to TRBD2. This CDR3 has 17 residues. Germline CDR1 is SGHVS and CDR2 is FQNEAQ. The V and J ends lost 2 bases and 7 bases, in that order; junction bases with no gene match: 7. For the CDR3, the DNA is TGTGCCAGCAGCTTACCCGGACTAGCGGGAGGAAGGAATGAGCAGTTCTTC. Translated: CASSLPGLAGGRNEQFF.

The sample holds one count of this clone. The V call is TRBV11-1, the J call TRBJ2-5; TRBD1 aligns across 8 bases. Germline lookup yields CDR1 SGHAT and CDR2 FQDESV (reference sequence). V trimming: 2 bases; J trimming: 2 bases; junction bases outside the gene matches: 7. CDR3 length: 16 residues. Written as DNA, the CDR3 is TGTGCCAGCAGCTTACTGGGCAGGGGGCTACAAGAGACCCAGTACTTC. Protein product: CASSLLGRGLQETQYF.

This chain joins TRBV28 and TRBJ2-1; no definite D call. With 2 bases removed from V and 4 bases from J, the gap between germline ends came to 6 bases. CDR1 is MDHEN and CDR2 is SYDVKM in the germline V gene. The length of the CDR3 is 13 residues. The CDR3 DNA reads TGTGCCAGCAGTTTACAGGCGTACAATGAGCAGTTCTTC. It translates to CASSLQAYNEQFF. Full variable domain (remainder filled in from reference TRBV28 and TRBJ2-1): DVKVTQSSRYLVKRTGEKVFLECVQDMDHENMFWYRQDPGLGLRLIYFSYDVKMKEKGDIPEGYSVSREKKERFSLILESASTNQTSMYLCASSLQAYNEQFFGPGTRLTVL.

This clone has a single count. The genes are TRBV3-1 (or the pseudogene TRBV3-2) and TRBJ2-3; TRBD2 matches 7 bases. J gave up 6 bases and V 1 base, and 1 base lay outside the gene matches. The CDR3 loop spans 13 amino acids. Germline CDR1 and CDR2: LGHDT and YNNKEL (reference sequence). This CDR3 is CASSQGLADTQYF. The CDR3 region has the DNA TGTGCCAGCAGCCAAGGACTAGCTGATACGCAGTATTTT.

V and J are TRBV5-5 and TRBJ1-3, with D unclear. The CDR3 runs to 17 residues. Deletions cut 6 bases from V and 0 bases from J, with 19 bases between. CDR1 and CDR2 from the germline V gene are SGHKS and YYEKEE (reference sequence). CDR3 protein: CASTSWGEGSSGNTIYF. The DNA of the CDR3 is TGTGCCAGCACCTCCTGGGGTGAGGGTTCCTCTGGAAACACCATATATTTT.

The chain has TRBV19 and TRBJ1-4; D possibly corresponds to TRBD1 (6 bases). The CDR3 totals 18 residues. V was pared by 5 bases and J by 3 bases, with 22 bases between. CDR1 and CDR2 from the germline V gene are LNHDA and SQIVND (reference sequence). The CDR3 reads CASSGRYPQGGSNEKLFF. The CDR3, as DNA: TGTGCCAGTAGTGGACGATATCCACAGGGAGGGTCTAATGAAAAACTGTTTTTT.

The rearrangement joins TRBV27 to TRBJ1-5; D unclear. V lost 11 bases and J 3 bases, leaving 14 bases between the germline ends. CDR3 length equals 13 residues. Germline V gene lookup returns CDR1 MNHEY and CDR2 SMNVEV (reference sequence). The CDR3 sequence is CAAGWPNNQPQHF. CDR3 nucleotides: TGTGCCGCCGGGTGGCCAAACAATCAGCCCCAGCATTTT.

This clone has only one observation. V is TRBV12-3 or TRBV12-4 and J is TRBJ2-5; TRBD1 matches at 7 bases. V lost 4 bases, J lost 5 bases, and 4 bases stayed unmatched. This CDR3 spans 13 amino acids. The CDR3 DNA reads TGTGCCAGCAGTTACAGGGGATGGGAGACCCAGTACTTC. Encoded protein: CASSYRGWETQYF.

This chain links TRBV7-9 with TRBJ1-5; 9 bases map to TRBD1. Trimming cost V 2 bases and J 2 bases; bases outside gene matches: 7. Germline CDR1 and CDR2: SEHNR and FQNEAQ (reference sequence). The CDR3 spans 17 residues. The CDR3 DNA reads as TGTGCCAGCAGCTTAATGGGGACAGGGAGGGGCAATCAGCCCCAGCATTTT. It encodes CASSLMGTGRGNQPQHF.

The chain employs TRBV3-1 (or the pseudogene TRBV3-2) and TRBJ1-1; the D gene is possibly TRBD1 (6 bases). CDR1 is LGHDT and CDR2 is YNNKEL in the germline V gene (reference sequence). The CDR3 length is 15 residues. Trimming took 5 bases from V and 4 from J, leaving 17 bases between them. The DNA of the CDR3 is TGTGCCAGCAGCGAAGGACAACTCAGGGGCACTGAAGCTTTCTTT. Translated, it gives CASSEGQLRGTEAFF.

A few counts support this clone. This chain links TRBV4-1 with TRBJ1-3, with D possibly TRBD1 on 5 matching bases. In germline, CDR1 is MGHRA, CDR2 YSYEKL. The CDR3 sequence is 13 residues long. V lost 1 base to trimming and J lost 4 bases, with 5 bases between them. CDR3: CASSQGQGNTIYF. CDR3 DNA sequence: TGCGCCAGCAGCCAAGGACAGGGAAACACCATATATTTT.

This clone was seen more than once but under ten times. This chain links TRBV5-1 with TRBJ1-1; the D is unclear. CDR1 and CDR2 from the germline V gene are SGHRS and YFSETQ. V was clipped by 0 bases and J by 5 bases, with 20 bases between them. This CDR3 region has 17 residues. This chain's CDR3 is CASSLDPKARGDTEAFF. CDR3 coding DNA: TGCGCCAGCAGCTTGGACCCCAAAGCGCGGGGAGATACTGAAGCTTTCTTT.

The chain is built from TRBV20-1 and TRBJ2-5; D possibly corresponds to TRBD2 (5 bases). Germline V gives CDR1 DFQATT, CDR2 SNEGSKA (reference sequence). The V end lost 3 bases, the J end lost 5 bases, and 10 bases lay between the germline ends. The CDR3 is made up of 12 amino acids. The CDR3 DNA reads TGCAGTGCTAGTCGGGGTGCGGAGACCCAGTACTTC. This codes for CSASRGAETQYF.

V and J are TRBV19 and TRBJ2-7; a weak D match, TRBD1 (6 bases). Germline V gene sequence: CDR1 LNHDA, CDR2 SQIVND (reference sequence). With 5 bases removed from V and 2 bases from J, the gap between germline ends came to 16 bases. The CDR3 is 15 amino acids. This CDR3 is CASSVPGQTPYEQYF. The CDR3 coding sequence is TGTGCCAGTAGTGTCCCGGGACAAACTCCCTACGAGCAGTACTTC.

This sequence joins TRBV28 and TRBJ2-2; D possibly corresponds to TRBD1 (5 bases). V was clipped by 6 bases and J by 0 bases, with 11 bases between them. The CDR3 totals 15 residues. Germline values: CDR1 MDHEN, CDR2 SYDVKM. The CDR3 region is CASSRDSANTGELFF. The CDR3 DNA reads TGTGCCAGCAGCCGCGACAGCGCGAACACCGGGGAGCTGTTTTTT.

The chain is built from TRBV28 and TRBJ2-7, with TRBD1 matching over 8 bases. Germline V lookup: CDR1 MDHEN, CDR2 SYDVKM. The junction had 10 bases not matched to a gene; V was cut back by 7 bases and J by 2 bases. There are 15 residues in the CDR3. DNA of the CDR3: TGTGCCAGCACCTATCGTGGACAGGGCACCTACGAGCAGTACTTC. Translated: CASTYRGQGTYEQYF.

This sequence joins TRBV19 and TRBJ2-3, with a possible D match to TRBD2 (6 bases). The ends were cut back, 7 bases at V and 1 base at J, with 15 bases in the middle. The length of the CDR3 is 15 residues. Germline values: CDR1 LNHDA, CDR2 SQIVND (reference sequence). The CDR3 loop is CASTLRASGTDTQYF. Written as DNA, the CDR3 is TGTGCCAGTACCCTCCGGGCTAGCGGCACAGATACGCAGTATTTT.

This rearrangement joins TRBV5-1 to TRBJ2-7; 7 positions agree with TRBD1. CDR1 is SGHRS, CDR2 YFSETQ, per germline. This CDR3 is 12 amino acids long. V trimming: 3 bases; J trimming: 5 bases; junction bases outside the gene matches: 2. The CDR3 protein is CASSSTGNEQYF. The CDR3 region has the DNA TGCGCCAGCAGCTCGACAGGGAACGAGCAGTACTTC.

This rearrangement joins TRBV19 to TRBJ2-7; 10 bases fit TRBD2. Losses at the gene ends were 1 base for V and 6 bases for J; bases not matched to a gene: 3. Germline CDR1 LNHDA, CDR2 SQIVND (reference sequence). The CDR3 is made up of 14 amino acids. CDR3: CASSIGAGGFEQYF. Here the CDR3 DNA reads TGTGCCAGTAGTATAGGAGCGGGAGGGTTCGAGCAGTACTTC.

This clone was seen only once. The rearrangement links TRBV30 to TRBJ1-5; TRBD1 matches at 7 bases. Germline CDR1 and CDR2: GTSNPN and SVGIG (reference sequence). The CDR3 is made up of 13 amino acids. Unmatched junction bases numbered 4, after V lost 5 bases and J lost 3 bases. The CDR3 sequence: CAWSTGNNQPQHF. CDR3 nucleotide sequence: TGTGCCTGGTCGACAGGGAACAATCAGCCCCAGCATTTT.

This clone showed up just once. The chain has TRBV3-1 (or the pseudogene TRBV3-2) and TRBJ2-7; 9 bases are shared with TRBD2. CDR3 size: 15 residues. The V gene's germline CDR1 is LGHDT and CDR2 YNNKEL (reference sequence). V gave up 1 base and J gave up 2 bases; unmatched junction bases: 3. The CDR3 region has the DNA TGTGCCAGCAGCCAAGTAGCGGGGGCCGCCTACGAGCAGTACTTC. Its protein is CASSQVAGAAYEQYF.

In this sample, this clone turned up a few times. The genes are TRBV7-9 and TRBJ2-6; possible D gene TRBD2, 5 bases. The germline gives CDR1 SEHNR, CDR2 FQNEAQ (reference sequence). The CDR3 covers 16 residues. V was cut by 1 base and J by 4 bases, with 11 bases left in between. CDR3 nucleotide sequence: TGTGCCAGCAGCTTAGTTTTGAGGGCCGGGGCCAACGTCCTGACTTTC. The encoded protein is CASSLVLRAGANVLTF.

The rearrangement links TRBV5-1 to TRBJ1-5, with D maybe TRBD1 (5 bases). Trimming pared 0 bases from V and 7 bases from J, leaving 14 bases between. Germline values: CDR1 SGHRS, CDR2 YFSETQ. CDR3 length: 15 residues. The CDR3 coding sequence is TGCGCCAGCAGCTTGGCCGCGGGGGAGACACAGCCCCAGCATTTT. Its protein is CASSLAAGETQPQHF. The full variable domain, in which reference TRBV5-1 and TRBJ1-5 provide the parts outside the CDR3, is KAGVTQTPRYLIKTRGQQVTLSCSPISGHRSVSWYQQTPGQGLQFLFEYFSETQRNKGNFPGRFSGRQFSNSRSEMNVSTLELGDSALYLCASSLAAGETQPQHFGDGTRLSIL.

This chain connects TRBV30 to TRBJ2-5, with 8 nucleotides matching TRBD2. CDR3 length: 16 residues. The germline CDR1 and CDR2 sequences are GTSNPN and SVGIG (reference sequence). Germline trimming cut 1 base from V and 4 bases from J; bases unmatched to any gene: 11. The CDR3 nucleotides are TGTGCCTGGAGTGGGAGGTCCGGGAGGGCCTCAGAGACCCAGTACTTC. It codes for CAWSGRSGRASETQYF.

This chain links TRBV5-1 with TRBJ2-2; 9 nucleotides align to TRBD2. Germline assignment: CDR1 SGHRS and CDR2 YFSETQ. The CDR3 runs to 16 residues. The trim removed 6 bases at V and 5 bases at J, leaving 11 bases unmatched. CDR3 bases: TGCGCCAGCACCCCCGGCGGGGGGGCTTGGACCGGGGAGCTGTTTTTT. Its translation is CASTPGGGAWTGELFF.

This chain links TRBV5-4 with TRBJ1-6; TRBD1 agrees at 9 bases. Trimming at V came to 4 bases and at J to 9 bases, leaving 8 bases not matched to a gene. The CDR3 length is 15 residues. Germline-derived CDR1 and CDR2 are SGHNT and YYREEE (reference sequence). The CDR3 DNA follows: TGTGCCAGCAGCCCCTGGACAGGGGATCGTTCACCCCTCCACTTT. Its protein product is CASSPWTGDRSPLHF.

The V and J genes are TRBV4-3 and TRBJ2-1; 7 bases are a match to TRBD1. This CDR3 is built from 15 residues. V lost 5 bases and J lost 0; bases outside the gene matches: 4. CDR1 is LGHNA, CDR2 YSLEER, per germline. CDR3 sequence reads: CASSAQGSSYNEQFF. The CDR3 coding sequence is TGCGCCAGCAGCGCACAGGGGAGCTCCTACAATGAGCAGTTCTTC.

V is TRBV19 and J is TRBJ1-4; D unresolved. Per germline, CDR1 LNHDA and CDR2 SQIVND (reference sequence). V shed 6 bases and J shed 8 bases, with 19 bases lying between them. The CDR3 loop spans 15 amino acids. The CDR3 loop is CASRSLSAPREKLFF. The CDR3 nucleotides read TGTGCCAGTAGATCCCTTTCGGCCCCGCGGGAAAAACTGTTTTTT.

The CDR3 loop reads CASSHPSGRGGDTQYF. Written as DNA, the CDR3 is TGTGCCAGCAGCCACCCTAGCGGGAGAGGGGGAGATACGCAGTATTTT. J is TRBJ2-3 and V is TRBV3-1 (or the pseudogene TRBV3-2); 10 bases are a match to TRBD2. The germline V gene encodes CDR1 LGHDT and CDR2 YNNKEL (reference sequence). Germline trimming cut 3 bases from V and 5 bases from J; bases unmatched to any gene: 8. The CDR3 runs to 16 residues.

The chain's CDR3 is CASSYSLREGRELFF. CDR3 in DNA: TGTGCCAGCAGTTACTCGTTGCGGGAGGGCCGTGAGCTGTTTTTT. This chain uses TRBV6-2 or TRBV6-3 with TRBJ2-2; TRBD2 aligns across 9 bases. There are 15 residues in the CDR3. V trimming: 0 bases; J trimming: 11 bases; junction bases outside the gene matches: 7. Looked up from germline, CDR1 is MNHEY and CDR2 is SVGEGT.

This sequence joins TRBV9 and TRBJ2-5; 9 bases line up with TRBD1. In germline, CDR1 is SGDLS, CDR2 YYNGEE. This CDR3 contains 19 residues. V gave up 4 bases and J gave up 0 bases; unmatched junction bases: 16. CDR3 nucleotide sequence: TGTGCCAGCAGCCTGGCACCTTACGACAGGGGGTTAGACCAAGAGACCCAGTACTTC. Translated: CASSLAPYDRGLDQETQYF.